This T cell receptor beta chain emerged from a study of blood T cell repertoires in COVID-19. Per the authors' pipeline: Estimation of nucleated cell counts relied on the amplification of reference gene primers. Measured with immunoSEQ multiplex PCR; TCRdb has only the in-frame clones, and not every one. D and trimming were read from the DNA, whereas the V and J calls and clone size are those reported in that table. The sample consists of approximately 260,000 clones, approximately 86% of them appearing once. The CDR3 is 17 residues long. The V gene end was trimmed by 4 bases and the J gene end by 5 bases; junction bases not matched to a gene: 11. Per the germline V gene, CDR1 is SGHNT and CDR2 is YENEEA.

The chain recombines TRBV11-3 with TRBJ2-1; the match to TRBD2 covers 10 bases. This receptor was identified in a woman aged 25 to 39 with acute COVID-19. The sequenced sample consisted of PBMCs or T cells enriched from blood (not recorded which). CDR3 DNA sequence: TGTGCCAGCAGCTCCGGGATTATAGCGGGAGGAAACAATGAGCAGTTCTTC. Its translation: CASSSGIIAGGNNEQFF.